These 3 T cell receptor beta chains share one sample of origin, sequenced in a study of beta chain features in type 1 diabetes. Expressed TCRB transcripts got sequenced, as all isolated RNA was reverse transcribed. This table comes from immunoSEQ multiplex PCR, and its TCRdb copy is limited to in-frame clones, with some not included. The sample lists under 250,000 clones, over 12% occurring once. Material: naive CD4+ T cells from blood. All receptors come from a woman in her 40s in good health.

Here the CDR3 DNA reads TGTGCCAGCAGTTTATCGAGGATCGGCTTCCCAACTAATGAAAAACTGTTTTTT. Translated, it gives CASSLSRIGFPTNEKLFF. The gene calls are TRBV27 and TRBJ1-4; D ambiguous. The CDR3 length is 18 residues. Germline assignment: CDR1 MNHEY and CDR2 SMNVEV (reference sequence). V lost 0 bases, J lost 0 bases, and 14 bases lay in between. Using reference TRBV27 and TRBJ1-4 for the parts outside the CDR3, the full variable domain is EAQVTQNPRYLITVTGKKLTVTCSQNMNHEYMSWYRQDPGLGLRQIYYSMNVEVTDKGDVPEGYKVSRKEKRNFPLILESPSPNQTSLYFCASSLSRIGFPTNEKLFFGSGTQLSVL.

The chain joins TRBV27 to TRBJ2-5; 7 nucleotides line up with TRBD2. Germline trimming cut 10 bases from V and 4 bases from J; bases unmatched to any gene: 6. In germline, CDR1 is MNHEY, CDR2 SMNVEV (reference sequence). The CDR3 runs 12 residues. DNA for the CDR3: TGTGCCACCCGGACTAGGGGAGAGACCCAGTACTTC. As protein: CATRTRGETQYF.

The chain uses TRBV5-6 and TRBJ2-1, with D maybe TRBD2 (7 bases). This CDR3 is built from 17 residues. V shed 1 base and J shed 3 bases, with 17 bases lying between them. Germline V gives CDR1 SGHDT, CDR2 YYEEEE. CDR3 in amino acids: CASSLRLRGGVYNEQFF. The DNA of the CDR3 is TGTGCCAGCAGCTTGAGGTTACGAGGGGGGGTCTACAATGAGCAGTTCTTC.